The 10 T cell receptor beta chains given below trace back to one sample, sequenced in a study of T cells expressing NK-cell markers. TCRdb reprocessed the 5' RACE reads, keeping one entry per CDR3 protein, no DNA. The sample has a few hundred thousand distinct CDR3 sequences. The sample comprised blood T cells: a sorted CD56 or NKG2C T cell subset, CD4+ or CD8+ T cells, or bulk PBMC T cells (not recorded which). The receptors stem from a man aged 18 to 69 in good health.

The V gene is TRBV5-1, the J gene TRBJ2-6; with no DNA, the TCRdb D assignment of TRBD1 cannot be verified. The germline gives CDR1 SGHRS, CDR2 YFSETQ. There are 16 residues in the CDR3. CDR3 sequence: CASSILQGAGANVLTF.

The chain is built from TRBV7-2 and TRBJ2-1; with no DNA, the TCRdb D assignment of TRBD1 cannot be verified. Germline-derived CDR1 and CDR2 are SGHTA and FQGNSA. The CDR3 runs 16 residues. The CDR3 region is CASSPRGGQGYNEQFF.

The V gene is TRBV29-1, the J gene TRBJ1-4. CDR3 length: 13 residues. The germline V gene has CDR1 SQVTM and CDR2 ANQGSEA. The CDR3 reads CSVALGRPEKLFF.

The V and J genes are TRBV28 and TRBJ2-7. Germline V gene lookup returns CDR1 MDHEN and CDR2 SYDVKM. This CDR3 spans 13 amino acids. This CDR3 is CASLLSSSYEQYF.

The V gene is TRBV5-1, the J gene TRBJ2-2; no DNA is available, so the TRBD2 call from TCRdb remains unchecked. The CDR3 has 18 amino acids. The germline gives CDR1 SGHRS, CDR2 YFSETQ. CDR3 residues: CASSSGLSGGPNTGELFF.

The genes are TRBV19 and TRBJ2-2; TCRdb reports TRBD1, a call that lacks DNA to check it against. The CDR3 consists of 16 residues. Germline V gives CDR1 LNHDA, CDR2 SQIVND (reference sequence). The CDR3 region is CASRPGQGFGTGELFF.

This chain uses TRBV7-9 with TRBJ1-1; the D call of TRBD1 rests on TCRdb alone, since no DNA is present to check it. CDR3 length: 17 amino acids. Looked up from germline, CDR1 is SEHNR and CDR2 is FQNEAQ (reference sequence). The CDR3 reads CASSSRQGRGFRTEAFF.

This chain links TRBV12-3 or TRBV12-4 with TRBJ1-2; TCRdb's assignment of TRBD1 cannot be checked, as there is no DNA. The CDR3 loop spans 13 amino acids. The CDR3 reads CALATGGNYGYTF.

The chain joins TRBV6-5 to TRBJ2-7; TCRdb designates TRBD1, a call that cannot be tested without DNA. CDR3 size: 15 residues. Per the germline V gene, CDR1 is MNHEY and CDR2 is SVGAGI. CDR3 residues: CASSFPGAGGFEQYF.

The chain joins TRBV5-1 to TRBJ2-5; the TCRdb call, TRBD2, lacks DNA for checking. The germline V gene has CDR1 SGHRS and CDR2 YFSETQ. This CDR3 has 17 amino acids. CDR3 loop: CASSLGLAGGLVETQYF. The full variable domain, rest sourced from reference TRBV5-1 and TRBJ2-5, is KAGVTQTPRYLIKTRGQQVTLSCSPISGHRSVSWYQQTPGQGLQFLFEYFSETQRNKGNFPGRFSGRQFSNSRSEMNVSTLELGDSALYLCASSLGLAGGLVETQYFGPGTRLLVL.